This TCR beta chain was found in a study of blood T cells in healthy people across ages. Combining a sample-barcoded 5' primer with a J-beta primer mix, a second PCR ran for 7 to 11 cycles. Researchers report that each sample yielded at least 2.5 million CDR3-containing paired-end reads. MiXCR was run by TCRdb on the 5' RACE reads, yielding one entry per CDR3 protein. This table holds roughly 500,000 distinct CDR3 sequences, 27% found once. This clonotype was seen a handful of times. Sequencing was carried out using blood. The clonotype comes from a woman between 70 and 85 years old in good health.

The CDR3 reads CASSLGILAFESTDTQYF. DNA of the CDR3: TGTGCCAGCAGCTTAGGGATACTGGCGTTTGAGTCCACAGATACGCAGTATTTT. The rearrangement uses TRBV7-2 and TRBJ2-3; D is uncertain. Germline lookup yields CDR1 SGHTA and CDR2 FQGNSA. The CDR3 contains 18 residues. V gave up 1 base and J gave up 2 bases, with 19 bases separating them. Looking up the rest from reference TRBV7-2 and TRBJ2-3 gives the full variable domain: GAGVSQSPSNKVTEKGKDVELRCDPISGHTALYWYRQSLGQGLEFLIYFQGNSAPDKSGLPSDRFSAERTGGSVSTLTIQRTQQEDSAVYLCASSLGILAFESTDTQYFGPGTRLTVL.